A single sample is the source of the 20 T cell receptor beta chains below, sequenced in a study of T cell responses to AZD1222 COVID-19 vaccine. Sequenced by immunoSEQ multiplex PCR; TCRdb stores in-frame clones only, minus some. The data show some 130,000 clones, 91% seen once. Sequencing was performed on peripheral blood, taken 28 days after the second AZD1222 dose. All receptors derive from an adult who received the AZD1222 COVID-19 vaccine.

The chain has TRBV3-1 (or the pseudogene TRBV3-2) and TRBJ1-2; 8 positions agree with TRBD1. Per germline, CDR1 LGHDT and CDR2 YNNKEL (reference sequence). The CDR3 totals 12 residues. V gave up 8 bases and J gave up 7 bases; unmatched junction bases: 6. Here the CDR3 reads CASGAGGVGYTF. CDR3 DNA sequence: TGTGCCAGCGGGGCAGGGGGCGTTGGCTACACCTTC.

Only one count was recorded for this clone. CDR3 sequence reads: CASSESTGILGTPLHF. The CDR3, as DNA: TGCGCCAGCAGTGAGTCGACGGGGATTCTGGGGACACCCCTCCACTTT. The gene calls are TRBV10-2 and TRBJ1-6; D not certain. CDR3 length: 16 residues. CDR1 and CDR2 from the germline V gene are WSHSY and SAAADI. Trimming took off 0 bases at V and 11 bases at J, with 17 bases between the two ends.

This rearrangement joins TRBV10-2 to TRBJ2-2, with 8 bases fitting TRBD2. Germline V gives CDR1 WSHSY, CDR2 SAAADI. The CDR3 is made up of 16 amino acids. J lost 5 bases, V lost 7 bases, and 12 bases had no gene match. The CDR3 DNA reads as TGCGCCAGCACCCAGCGGGGGACCCTGAGGACCGGGGAGCTGTTTTTT. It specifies CASTQRGTLRTGELFF.

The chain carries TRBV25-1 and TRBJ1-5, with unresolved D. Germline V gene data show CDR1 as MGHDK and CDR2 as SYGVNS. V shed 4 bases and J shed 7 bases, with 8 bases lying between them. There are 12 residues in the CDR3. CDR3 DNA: TGTGCCAGCAGTGTCCAGAGCCAGCCCCAGCATTTT. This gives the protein CASSVQSQPQHF.

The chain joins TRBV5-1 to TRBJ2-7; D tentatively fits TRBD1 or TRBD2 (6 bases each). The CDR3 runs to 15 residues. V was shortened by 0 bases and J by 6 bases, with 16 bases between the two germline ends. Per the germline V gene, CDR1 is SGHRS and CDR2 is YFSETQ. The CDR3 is CASSLAVGGPLEQYF. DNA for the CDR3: TGCGCCAGCAGCTTGGCCGTTGGGGGGCCCCTCGAGCAGTACTTC.

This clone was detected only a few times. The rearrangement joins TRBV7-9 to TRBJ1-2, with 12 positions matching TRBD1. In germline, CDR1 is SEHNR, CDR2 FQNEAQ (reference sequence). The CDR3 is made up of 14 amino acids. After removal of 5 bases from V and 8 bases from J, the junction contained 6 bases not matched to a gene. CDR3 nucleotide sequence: TGTGCCAGCAGCCCGGGACAGGGGGCTCGGGGCTACACCTTC. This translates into CASSPGQGARGYTF.

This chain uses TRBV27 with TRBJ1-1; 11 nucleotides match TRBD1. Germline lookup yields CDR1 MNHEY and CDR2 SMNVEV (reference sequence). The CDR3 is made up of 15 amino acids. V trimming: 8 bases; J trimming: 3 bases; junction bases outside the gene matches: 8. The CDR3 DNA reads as TGTGCCAGCGCCATGGGACAGGGGGTGGACACTGAAGCTTTCTTT. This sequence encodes CASAMGQGVDTEAFF.

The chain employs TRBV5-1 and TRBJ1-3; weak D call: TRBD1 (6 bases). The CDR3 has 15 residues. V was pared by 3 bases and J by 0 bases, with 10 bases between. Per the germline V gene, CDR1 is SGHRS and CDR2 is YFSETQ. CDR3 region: CASSSTGFSGNTIYF. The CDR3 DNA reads TGCGCCAGCAGCTCGACAGGATTCTCTGGAAACACCATATATTTT.

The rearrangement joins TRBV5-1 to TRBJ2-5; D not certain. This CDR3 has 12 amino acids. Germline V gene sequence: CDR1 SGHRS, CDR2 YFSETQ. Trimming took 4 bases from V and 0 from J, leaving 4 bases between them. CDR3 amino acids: CASSENQETQYF. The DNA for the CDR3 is TGCGCCAGCAGCGAAAACCAAGAGACCCAGTACTTC.

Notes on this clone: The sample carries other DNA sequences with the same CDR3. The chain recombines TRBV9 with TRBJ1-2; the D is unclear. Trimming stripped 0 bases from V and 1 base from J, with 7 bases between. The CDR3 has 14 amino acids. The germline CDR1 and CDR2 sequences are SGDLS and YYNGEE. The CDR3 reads CASSVDGGNYGYTF. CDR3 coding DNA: TGTGCCAGCAGCGTAGATGGAGGTAACTATGGCTACACCTTC. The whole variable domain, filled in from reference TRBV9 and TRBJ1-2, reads DSGVTQTPKHLITATGQRVTLRCSPRSGDLSVYWYQQSLDQGLQFLIQYYNGEERAKGNILERFSAQQFPDLHSELNLSSLELGDSALYFCASSVDGGNYGYTFGSGTRLTVV.

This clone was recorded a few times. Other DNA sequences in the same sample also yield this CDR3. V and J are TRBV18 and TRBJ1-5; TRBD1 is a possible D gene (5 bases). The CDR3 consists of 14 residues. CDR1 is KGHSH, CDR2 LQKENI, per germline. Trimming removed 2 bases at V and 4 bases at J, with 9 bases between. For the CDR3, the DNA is TGTGCCAGCTCACCAGGCGCAGGGAATCAGCCCCAGCATTTT. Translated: CASSPGAGNQPQHF.

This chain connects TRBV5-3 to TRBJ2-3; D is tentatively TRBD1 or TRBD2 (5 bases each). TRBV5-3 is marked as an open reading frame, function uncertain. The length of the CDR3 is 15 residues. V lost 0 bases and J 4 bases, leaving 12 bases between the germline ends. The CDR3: CARSLVGELPDTQYF. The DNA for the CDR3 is TGTGCCAGAAGCTTGGTGGGGGAGCTGCCAGATACGCAGTATTTT.

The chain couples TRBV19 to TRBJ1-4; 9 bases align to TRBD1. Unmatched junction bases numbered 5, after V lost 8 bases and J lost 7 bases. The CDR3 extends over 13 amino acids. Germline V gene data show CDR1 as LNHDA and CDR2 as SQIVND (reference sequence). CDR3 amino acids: CASAGQGSEKLFF. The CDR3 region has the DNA TGTGCCAGTGCGGGACAGGGAAGTGAAAAACTGTTTTTT.

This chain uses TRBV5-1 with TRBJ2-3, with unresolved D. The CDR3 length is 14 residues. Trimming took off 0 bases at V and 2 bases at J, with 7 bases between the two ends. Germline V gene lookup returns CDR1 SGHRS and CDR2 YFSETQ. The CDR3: CASSLDRFTDTQYF. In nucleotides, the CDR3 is TGCGCCAGCAGCTTGGACAGATTCACAGATACGCAGTATTTT.

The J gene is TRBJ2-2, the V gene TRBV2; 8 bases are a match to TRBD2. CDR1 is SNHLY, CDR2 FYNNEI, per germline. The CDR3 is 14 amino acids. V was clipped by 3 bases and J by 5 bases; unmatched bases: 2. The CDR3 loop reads CASSDGGRTGELFF. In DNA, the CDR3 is TGTGCCAGCAGTGATGGCGGGAGGACCGGGGAGCTGTTTTTT. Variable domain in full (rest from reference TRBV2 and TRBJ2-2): EPEVTQTPSHQVTQMGQEVILRCVPISNHLYFYWYRQILGQKVEFLVSFYNNEISEKSEIFDDQFSVERPDGSNFTLKIRSTKLEDSAMYFCASSDGGRTGELFFGEGSRLTVL.

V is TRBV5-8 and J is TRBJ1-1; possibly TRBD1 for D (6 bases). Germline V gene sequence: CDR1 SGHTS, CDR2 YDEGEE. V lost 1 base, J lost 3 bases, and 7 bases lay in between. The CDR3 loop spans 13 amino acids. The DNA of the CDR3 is TGTGCCAGCAGCTTGAACAGGGACACTGAAGCTTTCTTT. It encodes CASSLNRDTEAFF.

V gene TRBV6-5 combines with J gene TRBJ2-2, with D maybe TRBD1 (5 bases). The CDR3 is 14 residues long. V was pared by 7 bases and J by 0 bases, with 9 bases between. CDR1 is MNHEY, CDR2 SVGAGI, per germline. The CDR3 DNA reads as TGTGCCAGCACCGACAGATCGAACACCGGGGAGCTGTTTTTT. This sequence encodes CASTDRSNTGELFF.

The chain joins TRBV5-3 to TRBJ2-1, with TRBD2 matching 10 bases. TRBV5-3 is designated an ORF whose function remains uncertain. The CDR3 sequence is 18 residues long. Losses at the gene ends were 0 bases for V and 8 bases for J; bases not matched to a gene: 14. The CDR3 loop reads CARSLGPSGRKGDDEQFF. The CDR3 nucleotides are TGTGCCAGAAGCTTGGGGCCTAGCGGGAGAAAGGGGGATGATGAGCAGTTCTTC.

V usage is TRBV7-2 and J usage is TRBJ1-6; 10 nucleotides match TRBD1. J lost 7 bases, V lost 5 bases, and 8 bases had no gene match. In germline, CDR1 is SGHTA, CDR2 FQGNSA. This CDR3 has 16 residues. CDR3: CASSQSAGQGNSPLHF. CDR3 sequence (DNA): TGTGCCAGCAGCCAGTCGGCGGGACAGGGGAATTCACCCCTCCACTTT.

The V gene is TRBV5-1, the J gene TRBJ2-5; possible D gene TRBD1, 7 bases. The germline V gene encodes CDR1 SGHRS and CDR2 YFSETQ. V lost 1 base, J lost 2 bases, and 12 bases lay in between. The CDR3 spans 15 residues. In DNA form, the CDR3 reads TGCGCCAGCAGCTTGCAGGGGGGAGGACAAGAGACCCAGTACTTC. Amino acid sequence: CASSLQGGGQETQYF.